Below are 20 T cell receptor beta chains sequenced from a single sample in a study of T cells after yellow fever vaccination. A single record per CDR3 protein comes from TCRdb applying MiXCR to the 5' RACE reads. The sample records some 320,000 distinct CDR3 sequences, about 4% being singletons. The material sequenced was PBMCs, taken 5 days after the yellow fever booster vaccination. These receptor sequences come from a man aged 18 to 35 who received the YFV17D yellow fever vaccine.

This clonotype turned up a few times. As DNA, the CDR3 is TGTGCCAGCACGGGGGGGGTGGATGGCTACACCTTC. Amino acids: CASTGGVDGYTF. The chain recombines TRBV6-5 with TRBJ1-2; D is perhaps TRBD1 (5 bases). The germline V gene encodes CDR1 MNHEY and CDR2 SVGAGI. With 7 bases removed from V and 6 bases from J, the gap between germline ends came to 12 bases. The CDR3 has 12 amino acids.

This clonotype has a handful of counts. The genes are TRBV7-3 and TRBJ2-3; D perhaps matches TRBD2 (6 bases). Germline CDR1 and CDR2: SGHTA and FQGTGA. The CDR3 consists of 13 residues. Trimming shortened V by 5 bases and J by 6 bases, and 12 bases separated the two germline ends. The CDR3 region has the DNA TGTGCCAGCAGCCCGGAGGGTAGGGATACGCAGTATTTT. Translation: CASSPEGRDTQYF.

Ten or more counts support this clonotype. The chain recombines TRBV14 with TRBJ1-6; D may be TRBD1 (5 bases). Germline assignment: CDR1 SGHDN and CDR2 FVKESK. There are 12 residues in the CDR3. Trimming removed 3 bases from V and 8 bases from J, with 5 bases in between. As DNA, the CDR3 is TGTGCCAGCAGCCAGGGGGATTCACCCCTCCACTTT. This translates into CASSQGDSPLHF.

This clonotype has ten or more counts. The rearrangement links TRBV12-3 or TRBV12-4 to TRBJ1-1; D uncertain. V was shortened by 3 bases and J by 1 base, with 9 bases between the two germline ends. The CDR3 has 14 residues. CDR3 nucleotide sequence: TGTGCCAGCAGTTTTGGGCAACCGAACACTGAAGCTTTCTTT. Its protein is CASSFGQPNTEAFF.

The chain links TRBV20-1 to TRBJ1-2; a possible D gene is TRBD1 (5 bases). With 3 bases removed from V and 8 bases from J, the gap between germline ends came to 13 bases. CDR3 length: 12 amino acids. Germline-derived CDR1 and CDR2 are DFQATT and SNEGSKA (reference sequence). CDR3 DNA: TGCAGTGCTAGGGGCAGGGAGGGAGGCTACACCTTC. Protein sequence: CSARGREGGYTF.

The V and J genes are TRBV14 and TRBJ1-1; TRBD1 matches 8 bases. This CDR3 region has 15 residues. J lost 0 bases, V lost 5 bases, and 5 bases had no gene match. The germline CDR1 and CDR2 sequences are SGHDN and FVKESK. The CDR3 sequence is CASSAQGALNTEAFF. The DNA for the CDR3 is TGTGCCAGCAGCGCTCAGGGGGCCTTGAACACTGAAGCTTTCTTT.

Ten or more counts support this clonotype. This chain links TRBV7-3 with TRBJ2-2; D not certain. The V gene's germline CDR1 is SGHTA and CDR2 FQGTGA. V was shortened by 6 bases and J by 1 base, with 3 bases between the two germline ends. The CDR3 has 12 amino acids. The CDR3: CASRLNTGELFF. CDR3 bases: TGTGCCAGCAGATTGAACACCGGGGAGCTGTTTTTT.

Ten or more counts support this clonotype. V is TRBV18 and J is TRBJ1-2; D ambiguous. Between the trimmed V and J ends, which lost 0 bases and 2 bases, there was a span of 4 bases. This CDR3 is built from 13 residues. The germline gives CDR1 KGHSH, CDR2 LQKENI. In nucleotides, the CDR3 is TGTGCCAGCTCACCACCATCCAACTATGGCTACACCTTC. It codes for CASSPPSNYGYTF.

This clonotype was detected only a few times. The chain combines TRBV24-1 with TRBJ2-5; TRBD1 or TRBD2 may be the D gene (6 bases each). From germline, CDR1 is KGHDR and CDR2 SFDVKD. V was pared by 11 bases and J by 5 bases, with 26 bases between. The CDR3 runs 16 residues. CDR3 sequence: CASGEQGPAGRETQYF. CDR3 in DNA: TGTGCCAGCGGGGAACAGGGTCCCGCCGGACGGGAGACCCAGTACTTC.

This clonotype has only a few counts. The CDR3 here is CASSLVGDYPSTDTQYF. DNA for the CDR3: TGTGCCAGCAGCTTAGTCGGGGACTACCCTAGCACAGATACGCAGTATTTT. The chain employs TRBV7-9 and TRBJ2-3, with 7 bases fitting TRBD2. CDR3 size: 17 residues. Germline V gene lookup returns CDR1 SEHNR and CDR2 FQNEAQ (reference sequence). J gave up 0 bases and V 1 base, and 7 bases lay outside the gene matches. Drawing the rest from reference TRBV7-9 and TRBJ2-3, the complete variable domain is DTGVSQNPRHKITKRGQNVTFRCDPISEHNRLYWYRQTLGQGPEFLTYFQNEAQLEKSRLLSDRFSAERPKGSFSTLEIQRTEQGDSAMYLCASSLVGDYPSTDTQYFGPGTRLTVL.

This chain joins TRBV29-1 and TRBJ2-1; 9 bases fit TRBD1. Germline V gene sequence: CDR1 SQVTM, CDR2 ANQGSEA. Trimming at V came to 4 bases and at J to 4 bases, leaving 8 bases not matched to a gene. This CDR3 has 15 residues. This CDR3 reads CSVVGPGQGYNEQFF. The DNA of the CDR3 is TGCAGCGTTGTCGGTCCCGGACAGGGGTACAATGAGCAGTTCTTC.

This clonotype has at least ten counts. This rearrangement joins TRBV7-9 to TRBJ2-1; D gene ambiguous. The germline V gene has CDR1 SEHNR and CDR2 FQNEAQ (reference sequence). Trimming removed 3 bases at V and 8 bases at J, with 11 bases between. The CDR3 runs 13 residues. The DNA for the CDR3 is TGTGCCAGCAGCTTCCCGGTTTTCGATGAGCAGTTCTTC. Translated, it gives CASSFPVFDEQFF.

There are many counts of this clonotype. The rearrangement uses TRBV20-1 and TRBJ2-3; possible D gene TRBD1, 6 bases. The CDR3 loop spans 14 amino acids. Germline V gives CDR1 DFQATT, CDR2 SNEGSKA (reference sequence). Trimming pared 2 bases from V and 3 bases from J, leaving 12 bases between. This chain's CDR3 is CSARRSQGTDTQYF. Here the CDR3 DNA reads TGCAGTGCTAGACGTTCACAGGGAACAGATACGCAGTATTTT.

This clonotype occurred a few times. V and J are TRBV4-3 and TRBJ1-1; 8 bases fit TRBD1. Germline CDR1 reads LGHNA; CDR2 reads YSLEER. The V gene end was trimmed by 4 bases and the J gene end by 1 base; junction bases not matched to a gene: 8. CDR3 length equals 16 residues. Here the CDR3 reads CASSRRQGNPNTEAFF. CDR3 nucleotides: TGCGCCAGCAGCCGAAGACAGGGGAATCCGAACACTGAAGCTTTCTTT.

This clonotype was counted many times. The CDR3 DNA sequence: TGTGCCAGCAGTTTCGATAACTATGGCTACACCTTC. Its protein is CASSFDNYGYTF. The chain couples TRBV12-3 or TRBV12-4 to TRBJ1-2; D is undetermined. CDR3 length equals 12 residues. The ends were cut back, 3 bases at V and 1 base at J, with 3 bases in the middle.

This clonotype showed up just a few times. V usage is TRBV5-1 and J usage is TRBJ2-5; TRBD2 agrees at 9 bases. V dropped 0 bases and J dropped 3; count of bases not matched to a gene: 12. The germline gives CDR1 SGHRS, CDR2 YFSETQ. The CDR3 has 18 amino acids. Here the CDR3 reads CASSLAVAGARGEETQYF. For the CDR3, the DNA is TGCGCCAGCAGCTTGGCTGTAGCGGGGGCCCGGGGCGAAGAGACCCAGTACTTC. Together with reference TRBV5-1 and TRBJ2-5, the CDR3 gives the full variable domain: KAGVTQTPRYLIKTRGQQVTLSCSPISGHRSVSWYQQTPGQGLQFLFEYFSETQRNKGNFPGRFSGRQFSNSRSEMNVSTLELGDSALYLCASSLAVAGARGEETQYFGPGTRLLVL.

This clonotype occurred a few times. The chain recombines TRBV4-3 with TRBJ1-3; 7 bases map to TRBD1. The junction had 5 bases not matched to a gene; V was cut back by 0 bases and J by 3 bases. The CDR3 runs 16 residues. Per the germline V gene, CDR1 is LGHNA and CDR2 is YSLEER. The CDR3 region has the DNA TGCGCCAGCAGCCAAGATCCAGGGGGGTTTGGAAACACCATATATTTT. Protein sequence: CASSQDPGGFGNTIYF.

The V and J genes are TRBV20-1 and TRBJ1-5; D not certain. This CDR3 spans 12 amino acids. Trimming shortened V by 6 bases and J by 2 bases, and 8 bases separated the two germline ends. The germline V gene has CDR1 DFQATT and CDR2 SNEGSKA (reference sequence). CDR3 DNA: TGCAGTGCGGACTCTCGCAATCAGCCCCAGCATTTT. It translates to CSADSRNQPQHF.

This chain joins TRBV19 and TRBJ2-3; TRBD1 might be the D (5 bases). Germline V lookup: CDR1 LNHDA, CDR2 SQIVND (reference sequence). Trimming cost V 2 bases and J 6 bases, with 12 bases left between them. CDR3 length: 14 residues. The CDR3 here is CASSIQQAHDTQYF. CDR3 in DNA: TGTGCCAGTAGTATACAACAGGCTCATGATACGCAGTATTTT. Full variable domain (outside the CDR3, taken from reference TRBV19 and TRBJ2-3): DGGITQSPKYLFRKEGQNVTLSCEQNLNHDAMYWYRQDPGQGLRLIYYSQIVNDFQKGDIAEGYSVSREKKESFPLTVTSAQKNPTAFYLCASSIQQAHDTQYFGPGTRLTVL.

This clonotype was seen only a few times. This chain uses TRBV7-7 with TRBJ2-7; D is undetermined. The CDR3 covers 13 residues. Germline V gene sequence: CDR1 SSHAT, CDR2 FNYEAQ (reference sequence). Trimming cost V 2 bases and J 6 bases, with 11 bases left between them. CDR3 in amino acids: CASSLHPDSEQYF. Here the CDR3 DNA reads TGTGCCAGCAGCTTACACCCTGATTCCGAGCAGTACTTC.